These 9 T cell receptor beta chains share one sample of origin, sequenced in a study of T cell changes during pregnancy in multiple sclerosis. TCRdb's copy holds only in-frame clones and misses some; the assay was immunoSEQ multiplex PCR. The table records under 35,000 clones, 90% of them present only once. The material was CD4+ T cells from peripheral blood mononuclear cells, obtained in the third trimester of pregnancy. Receptor source: a female donor in good health, enrolled as a control in a pregnancy study.

The chain has TRBV7-2 and TRBJ1-2; weak D call: TRBD1 (5 bases). The V end was cut by 5 bases, the J end by 4 bases, with 14 bases between. CDR1 SGHTA and CDR2 FQGNSA come from the germline V gene. The CDR3 runs 14 residues. The CDR3 region has the DNA TGTGCCAGCAGCCACGGGGGTACATCCTATGGCTACACCTTC. As protein: CASSHGGTSYGYTF.

The rearrangement links TRBV18 to TRBJ2-7, with 7 bases matching TRBD2. CDR1 and CDR2 from the germline V gene are KGHSH and LQKENI. Trimming at V came to 4 bases and at J to 6 bases, leaving 9 bases not matched to a gene. This CDR3 contains 14 residues. CDR3 amino acids: CASSLGAGDLEQYF. For the CDR3, the DNA is TGTGCCAGCTCACTAGGGGCGGGAGATCTCGAGCAGTACTTC.

The chain uses TRBV18 and TRBJ2-7; D might be TRBD1 (5 bases). V was clipped by 3 bases and J by 7 bases, with 13 bases between them. Germline V gene sequence: CDR1 KGHSH, CDR2 LQKENI. The CDR3 consists of 13 residues. The CDR3 nucleotides are TGTGCCAGCTCACCGAGCGACAGAGGAGAGCAGTACTTC. Amino acids: CASSPSDRGEQYF.

Worth noting for this clone: This clone may be a read error of a much larger clone one base away. Different DNA sequences within this sample yield the same CDR3. The V and J genes are TRBV5-6 and TRBJ2-6; no clear D. This CDR3 contains 15 residues. Germline lookup yields CDR1 SGHDT and CDR2 YYEEEE. CDR3 sequence reads: CASNTFISGANVLTF. The CDR3 region has the DNA TGTGCTAGCAACACGTTTATCTCTGGGGCCAACGTCCTGACTTTC.

The rearrangement links TRBV5-4 to TRBJ2-1, with D perhaps matching TRBD2 (6 bases). The CDR3 length is 15 residues. The germline V and J ends were trimmed by 0 bases and 3 bases, with 10 bases remaining between them. Germline CDR1 reads SGHNT; CDR2 reads YYREEE (reference sequence). CDR3 protein: CASSLVGGSYNEQFF. CDR3 nucleotide sequence: TGTGCCAGCAGCTTGGTTGGGGGGAGCTACAATGAGCAGTTCTTC.

Of note for this clone: One end of the junction does not line up with germline, which may come from a read error. The rearrangement links TRBV7-7 to TRBJ1-4, with TRBD1 matching over 7 bases. The CDR3 loop spans 15 amino acids. Germline CDR1 SSHAT, CDR2 FNYEAQ (reference sequence). CDR3 DNA: TGTGCTAGCAGCCCAGTGGCAGGGGGTAATGAAAAACTGTTTTTT. Translation: CASSPVAGGNEKLFF.

V is TRBV5-1 and J is TRBJ2-2, with D perhaps matching TRBD2 (6 bases). Germline V gene lookup returns CDR1 SGHRS and CDR2 YFSETQ. V gave up 0 bases and J gave up 4 bases, with 10 bases separating them. The length of the CDR3 is 15 residues. CDR3 bases: TGCGCCAGCAGCTTGGTCGGGGGAGTCACCGGGGAGCTGTTTTTT. It yields the protein CASSLVGGVTGELFF.

This clone has only one observation. This chain links TRBV14 with TRBJ2-7; 13 bases fit TRBD2. Germline V gene sequence: CDR1 SGHDN, CDR2 FVKESK. V shed 5 bases and J 0 bases; nucleotides not matched to a gene: 7. This CDR3 region has 17 residues. The CDR3 region is CASSAGTSGARSYEQYF. The DNA of the CDR3 is TGTGCCAGCAGCGCCGGGACTAGCGGGGCACGCTCCTACGAGCAGTACTTC.

The V and J genes are TRBV5-1 and TRBJ2-1, with TRBD2 matching 13 bases. The CDR3 has 17 amino acids. CDR1 is SGHRS, CDR2 YFSETQ, per germline. The ends lost 2 bases at V and 1 base at J; junction bases unmatched: 3. The CDR3 DNA reads as TGCGCCAGCAGCTTTACTAGCGGGGGGGCGTCCTACAATGAGCAGTTCTTC. Translation: CASSFTSGGASYNEQFF.